This TCR beta chain was captured by sequencing in a study of blood T cells in healthy people across ages. CDR3 length: 16 residues. Germline trimming cut 5 bases from V and 10 bases from J; bases unmatched to any gene: 15. Germline V CDR1 and CDR2: SGHTA, FQGNSA. PCR was performed a second time for roughly 7 to 12 cycles using a sample-barcoded 5' primer and a J-beta primer mix. TCRdb passed the 5' RACE reads through MiXCR, listing each CDR3 protein once. Of 600,000 or so distinct CDR3 sequences in the sample, under 30% were seen once. This receptor was obtained from a woman of 80 years or more in good health. Sequencing used blood. The chain employs TRBV7-2 and TRBJ2-1, with 9 bases identical to TRBD2. The DNA for the CDR3 is TGTGCCAGCAGCGCCGAGGTGGCGGGAGGGCCTAGGGAGCAGTTCTTC. It specifies CASSAEVAGGPREQFF. Full variable domain (missing parts from reference TRBV7-2 and TRBJ2-1): GAGVSQSPSNKVTEKGKDVELRCDPISGHTALYWYRQSLGQGLEFLIYFQGNSAPDKSGLPSDRFSAERTGGSVSTLTIQRTQQEDSAVYLCASSAEVAGGPREQFFGPGTRLTVL.